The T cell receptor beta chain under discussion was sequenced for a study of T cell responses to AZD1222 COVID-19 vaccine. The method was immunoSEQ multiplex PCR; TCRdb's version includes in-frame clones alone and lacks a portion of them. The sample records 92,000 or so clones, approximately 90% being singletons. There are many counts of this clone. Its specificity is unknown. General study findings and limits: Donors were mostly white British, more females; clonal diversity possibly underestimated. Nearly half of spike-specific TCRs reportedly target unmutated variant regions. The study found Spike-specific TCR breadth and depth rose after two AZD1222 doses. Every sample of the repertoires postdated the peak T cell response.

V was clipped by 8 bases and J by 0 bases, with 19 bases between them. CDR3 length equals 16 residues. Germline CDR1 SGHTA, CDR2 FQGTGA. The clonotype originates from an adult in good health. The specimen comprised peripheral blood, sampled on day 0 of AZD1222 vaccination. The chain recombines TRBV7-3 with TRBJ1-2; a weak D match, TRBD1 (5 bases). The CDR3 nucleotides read TGTGCCAGCCCCCGTCCTGACAGTATACCTAACTATGGCTACACCTTC. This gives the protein CASPRPDSIPNYGYTF.